The rows below give T cell receptor beta chains drawn from one sample of a study of T cell responses to AZD1222 COVID-19 vaccine. The assay was immunoSEQ multiplex PCR, and TCRdb's table has in-frame clones only and misses some. The profile shows about 150,000 clones, over 75% of them singletons. This sample comprised peripheral blood, obtained 28 days after the second AZD1222 dose. The source is an adult who received the AZD1222 COVID-19 vaccine. Both conserved end residues are part of each CDR3. D genes are given only for firm matches. Expanded clones are given a class, and other clones once, few, many or no size at all.

D	size	V	J	CDR3	DNA
.	.	TRBV7-8	TRBJ2-1	CASGDNEQFF	TGTGCCAGCGGGGACAATGAGCAGTTCTTC
TRBD1	.	TRBV10-1	TRBJ1-5	CASSRGGNRDRGYSNQPQHF	TGCGCCAGCAGCCGTGGGGGAAACAGGGACAGGGGGTATAGCAATCAGCCCCAGCATTTT
.	.	TRBV24-1	TRBJ2-3	CATSDRSYSTDTQYF	TGTGCCACCAGTGACAGGTCCTATAGCACAGATACGCAGTATTTT
.	.	TRBV9	TRBJ2-7	CASSVAAGPSYEQYF	TGTGCCAGCAGCGTAGCGGCAGGCCCATCCTACGAGCAGTACTTC
TRBD2	.	TRBV6-7	TRBJ2-5	CASTPELAGSFQETQYF	TGTGCCAGCACCCCGGAACTAGCGGGCTCATTTCAAGAGACCCAGTACTTC
.	.	TRBV7-9	TRBJ1-2	CASSSAAKGTYGYTF	TGTGCCAGCAGCTCAGCCGCTAAGGGGACCTATGGCTACACCTTC
.	.	TRBV6-5	TRBJ1-1	CASSYRVGLGTEAFF	TGTGCCAGCAGTTACAGGGTCGGTCTCGGTACTGAAGCTTTCTTT
.	.	TRBV12-3/TRBV12-4	TRBJ1-6	CASSLRFSPLHF	TGTGCCAGCAGTTTGCGTTTTTCACCCCTCCACTTT
TRBD2	.	TRBV6-5	TRBJ2-1	CASIGRGVDEQFF	TGTGCCAGCATCGGTCGGGGGGTAGATGAGCAGTTCTTC
.	.	TRBV3-1/TRBV3-2	TRBJ2-4	CASSQDGGENIQYF	TGTGCCAGCAGCCAAGATGGAGGTGAGAACATTCAGTACTTC
TRBD1	.	TRBV10-3	TRBJ1-5	CAISPGQGANQPQHF	TGTGCCATCAGCCCTGGACAGGGGGCGAATCAGCCCCAGCATTTT
TRBD2	.	TRBV3-1/TRBV3-2	TRBJ2-7	CASSLGTSGYEQYF	TGTGCCAGCAGCCTTGGGACTAGCGGGTACGAGCAGTACTTC
.	.	TRBV30	TRBJ2-1	CAWSTSSYNEQFF	TGTGCCTGGAGTACGAGCTCCTACAATGAGCAGTTCTTC
TRBD1	.	TRBV30	TRBJ1-4	CAWSPGRGANEKLFF	TGTGCCTGGAGTCCCGGCAGGGGGGCTAATGAAAAACTGTTTTTT
.	.	TRBV2	TRBJ1-2	CASSQKFLAGLYGYTF	TGTGCCAGCAGTCAAAAGTTTTTGGCCGGCCTCTATGGCTACACCTTC
.	.	TRBV7-9	TRBJ1-1	CASSLEVSEAFF	TGTGCCAGCAGCCTCGAGGTCTCTGAAGCTTTCTTT
TRBD1	once	TRBV5-1	TRBJ1-1	CASSFRTGGRAEAFF	TGCGCCAGCAGCTTCCGGACAGGGGGGAGGGCTGAAGCTTTCTTT
.	.	TRBV3-1/TRBV3-2	TRBJ1-5	CASSQTSNSNQPQHF	TGTGCCAGCAGTCAGACATCTAATAGCAATCAGCCCCAGCATTTT
.	.	TRBV2	TRBJ1-1	CASKRALGNTEAFF	TGTGCCAGCAAAAGGGCCTTAGGGAACACTGAAGCTTTCTTT
.	.	TRBV6-5	TRBJ2-7	CASSYSPGQSNEQYF	TGTGCCAGCAGTTACTCCCCAGGACAGTCCAACGAGCAGTACTTC
.	.	TRBV7-9	TRBJ1-3	CATLLRDFGNTIYF	TGTGCCACCCTCCTGCGGGATTTTGGGAACACCATATATTTT
TRBD1	.	TRBV11-2	TRBJ2-7	CASSLTGGKTYEQYF	TGTGCCAGCAGCTTAACAGGGGGCAAGACCTACGAGCAGTACTTC
.	.	TRBV14	TRBJ2-1	CASSSGSVLQSSYNEQFF	TGTGCCAGCAGCTCAGGATCCGTCCTACAGAGCTCCTACAATGAGCAGTTCTTC
TRBD2	.	TRBV5-1	TRBJ2-7	CASSPPWEGHREQYF	TGCGCCAGCTCTCCCCCGTGGGAGGGCCACCGCGAGCAGTACTTC
.	.	TRBV6-5	TRBJ2-7	CASSYLGRGPGYEQYF	TGTGCCAGCAGTTACTTGGGAAGGGGACCCGGGTACGAGCAGTACTTC
.	.	TRBV6-4	TRBJ1-1	CASSGQIENTEAFF	TGTGCCAGCAGTGGGCAAATCGAGAACACTGAAGCTTTCTTT
TRBD2	.	TRBV27	TRBJ2-2	CASSWLAGGDTGELFF	TGTGCCAGCAGTTGGCTAGCGGGAGGGGACACCGGGGAGCTGTTTTTT
TRBD1	.	TRBV7-8	TRBJ2-7	CASSLGQNYEQYF	TGTGCCAGCAGCTTGGGACAGAACTACGAGCAGTACTTC
.	.	TRBV10-1	TRBJ1-2	CASSPGVGYTF	TGCGCCAGCAGCCCAGGGGTAGGCTACACCTTC
.	.	TRBV13	TRBJ1-1	CASSFSEAFF	TGTGCCAGCAGCTTCAGTGAAGCTTTCTTT
.	.	TRBV6-5	TRBJ2-3	CASSSPGGTQYF	TGTGCCAGCAGTTCCCCCGGCGGGACGCAGTATTTT
.	.	TRBV11-2	TRBJ2-7	CASSSDGYEQYF	TGTGCCAGCAGCTCGGACGGCTACGAGCAGTACTTC
.	few	TRBV9	TRBJ1-2	CASSGIVTRQDNYGYTF	TGTGCCAGCAGCGGAATAGTTACGAGACAGGATAACTATGGCTACACCTTC
.	once	TRBV15	TRBJ2-3	CATSRALGQLRGTDTQYF	TGTGCCACCAGCAGAGCACTCGGACAGTTAAGAGGCACAGATACGCAGTATTTT
.	.	TRBV5-1	TRBJ1-4	CASRAGPATNEKLFF	TGCGCCAGCAGGGCAGGGCCTGCAACTAATGAAAAACTGTTTTTT
TRBD1	.	TRBV19	TRBJ1-2	CASSMEQGASGYTF	TGTGCCAGTAGTATGGAACAGGGGGCAAGTGGCTACACCTTC
.	.	TRBV12-3/TRBV12-4	TRBJ1-2	CASSPRGAYGYTF	TGTGCCAGCAGCCCCAGGGGTGCCTATGGCTACACCTTC
.	once	TRBV5-1	TRBJ2-1	CASSPAGQGLDEQFF	TGCGCCAGCAGCCCGGCAGGGCAGGGATTGGATGAGCAGTTCTTC
TRBD1	few	TRBV4-1	TRBJ2-7	CASSRVQGETYEQYF	TGCGCCAGCAGCCGAGTACAGGGGGAAACCTACGAGCAGTACTTC
.	.	TRBV6-5	TRBJ1-1	CASSYSAGGKTEAFF	TGTGCCAGCAGTTACTCTGCGGGAGGTAAGACTGAAGCTTTCTTT
.	.	TRBV11-2	TRBJ2-7	CASSLVRGKRYEQYF	TGTGCCAGCAGCTTAGTTCGGGGTAAGCGCTACGAGCAGTACTTC